The sequence of this TCR beta chain was determined in a study of metastatic and nonmetastatic thyroid tumors. Study-wide results and limits: Reported TCR beta diversity, measured in blood and tumor, was significantly higher for malignant thyroid tumors than for benign nodules.

TCRdb re-called the PCR reads through MiXCR. The repertoire includes 15,000 to 25,000 clones, approximately 24% of them detected once, and roughly 3.5% sits in the top ten. None of the patients had undergone any treatment ahead of thyroid surgery. This clone has at least ten counts. Its antigen is undetermined. The CDR3 contains 15 residues. With 6 bases removed from V and 0 bases from J, the gap between germline ends came to 12 bases. CDR1 and CDR2 from the germline V gene are MNHEY and SMNVEV (reference sequence). This sequence joins TRBV27 and TRBJ2-4; D remains ambiguous. The specimen was blood. The origin of this receptor is a male donor with papillary thyroid cancer or a benign thyroid nodule (not recorded which). Some clones in this sample may be carry-over from other donors' samples. The DNA of the CDR3 is TGTGCCAGCAGCCCCCATGCTTTAGCCAAAAACATTCAGTACTTC. Its translation: CASSPHALAKNIQYF.